One sample yielded the 28 T cell receptor beta chains listed below, sequenced in a study of blood T cells in healthy people across ages. The authors ran a second PCR of about 6 to 11 cycles using a sample-barcoded 5' primer and a J-beta primer mix. TCRdb reprocessed the 5' RACE reads via MiXCR and lists one record per CDR3 protein. This repertoire shows around 710,000 distinct CDR3 sequences, roughly 43% found once; its top ten account for 20%. The sample taken for sequencing was blood. These receptors originate from a woman aged 55 to 70 in good health.

On this clonotype: It may be a read error: a sequence one base away is much more abundant. V gene TRBV29-1 combines with J gene TRBJ2-3; 11 nucleotides line up with TRBD2. Germline V gene sequence: CDR1 SQVTM, CDR2 ANQGSEA. The CDR3 is 12 residues long. Trimming cost V 7 bases and J 10 bases; bases outside gene matches: 7. The CDR3 region has the DNA TGCAGCGGCGCGACTAGCGGGGATTCGCAGTATTTT. The encoded protein is CSGATSGDSQYF.

The chain recombines TRBV20-1 with TRBJ2-5, with 7 bases that match TRBD2. Germline V CDR1 and CDR2: DFQATT, SNEGSKA (reference sequence). V lost 1 base, J lost 11 bases, and 13 bases stayed unmatched. CDR3 size: 14 residues. The CDR3 sequence: CSARVAGVYNEQYF. The CDR3 bases are TGCAGTGCTAGAGTGGCGGGAGTCTACAATGAGCAGTACTTC.

This clonotype has ten or more counts. V usage is TRBV6-4 and J usage is TRBJ2-1, with a weak D call TRBD2 (5 bases). The CDR3 contains 13 residues. Germline values: CDR1 MRHNA, CDR2 SNTAGT. V gave up 3 bases and J gave up 10 bases, with 13 bases separating them. This CDR3 reads CASSEGLEGEQFF. In DNA form, the CDR3 reads TGTGCCAGCAGTGAAGGACTGGAAGGAGAGCAGTTCTTC.

The J gene is TRBJ2-3, the V gene TRBV28; 7 bases are shared with TRBD1. There are 14 residues in the CDR3. V gave up 10 bases and J gave up 2 bases; unmatched junction bases: 9. Germline V gene data show CDR1 as MDHEN and CDR2 as SYDVKM. The chain's CDR3 is CAIQTGTYTDTQYF. CDR3 sequence (DNA): TGTGCCATACAGACAGGGACATACACAGATACGCAGTATTTT. The full variable domain, rest sourced from reference TRBV28 and TRBJ2-3, is DVKVTQSSRYLVKRTGEKVFLECVQDMDHENMFWYRQDPGLGLRLIYFSYDVKMKEKGDIPEGYSVSREKKERFSLILESASTNQTSMYLCAIQTGTYTDTQYFGPGTRLTVL.

The chain joins TRBV12-3 or TRBV12-4 to TRBJ2-2; D gene unclear. V gave up 3 bases and J gave up 4 bases, with 18 bases separating them. The CDR3 has 17 residues. The CDR3 DNA reads as TGTGCCAGCAGTTTCGGGTCGGGCGGATGGGGCACCGGGGAGCTGTTTTTT. The encoded protein is CASSFGSGGWGTGELFF.

V and J are TRBV20-1 and TRBJ2-3; 9 nucleotides align to TRBD1. This CDR3 is built from 19 residues. The J segment lost 1 base and the V segment lost 5 bases, leaving 19 bases of the junction unmatched. Germline CDR1 is DFQATT and CDR2 is SNEGSKA (reference sequence). CDR3 sequence: CSALLLYRDREEGTDTQYF. The CDR3 DNA is TGCAGTGCTTTGTTGTTATACCGGGACAGGGAGGAGGGCACAGATACGCAGTATTTT.

With respect to this clonotype: A read error is possible here, since a much larger clone lies one base away. The chain carries TRBV29-1 and TRBJ2-7, with 7 nucleotides matching TRBD1. The DNA end favors TRBJ2-5, so the J call may be wrong. Germline V CDR1 and CDR2: SQVTM, ANQGSEA. This CDR3 contains 14 residues. The CDR3 DNA is TGCGGCGTCAACAGACAGGGAAGGCAAGAGACCCAGTACTTC. Protein product: CGVNRQGRQETQYF.

The chain recombines TRBV9 with TRBJ2-3; D remains ambiguous. The CDR3 is 13 amino acids. Germline CDR1 SGDLS, CDR2 YYNGEE. V was trimmed by 3 bases and J by 2 bases, leaving 7 bases between them. CDR3 nucleotide sequence: TGTGCCAGCAGCGCCCAAGACACAGATACGCAGTATTTT. The encoded protein is CASSAQDTDTQYF.

With respect to this clonotype: An end of the junction differs from the germline gene, which may be a read error. The V call is TRBV9, the J call TRBJ2-1, with D possibly matching TRBD1 (6 bases). The germline V gene has CDR1 SGDLS and CDR2 YYNGEE. The CDR3 runs to 13 residues. Here the CDR3 reads CASNQGQYKEQFF. Written as DNA, the CDR3 is TGTGCCAGCAATCAGGGGCAATACAAAGAGCAGTTCTTC.

This clonotype was found a few times. The chain joins TRBV2 to TRBJ2-4; D unresolved. CDR3 length: 12 amino acids. V gave up 7 bases and J gave up 2 bases, with 6 bases separating them. Looked up from germline, CDR1 is SNHLY and CDR2 is FYNNEI. CDR3 DNA sequence: TGTGCCAGCAATTTCACCAAAAACATTCAGTACTTC. Its translation is CASNFTKNIQYF.

As regards this clonotype: A single base separates this from a much larger clone, so it may be a read error. The chain combines TRBV20-1 with TRBJ2-3, with 9 nucleotides matching TRBD2. The germline V gene encodes CDR1 DFQATT and CDR2 SNEGSKA (reference sequence). This CDR3 has 16 amino acids. CDR3 sequence (DNA): TGCAGTGCGCCCGTTCTAGCGGGGCCGCCCACAGAGACGCAGTATTTT. Residues: CSAPVLAGPPTETQYF.

The CDR3 sequence is CSARGQGVTPLHF. Written as DNA, the CDR3 is TGCAGTGCTAGAGGACAGGGGGTAACTCCCCTCCACTTT. V is TRBV20-1 and J is TRBJ1-6; 9 bases are shared with TRBD1. The trim removed 1 base at V and 13 bases at J, leaving 5 bases unmatched. The CDR3 is 13 amino acids. Germline CDR1 is DFQATT and CDR2 is SNEGSKA (reference sequence).

The rearrangement joins TRBV6-6 to TRBJ2-7; the D gene is possibly TRBD2 (5 bases). Germline V gives CDR1 MNHNY, CDR2 SVGAGI (reference sequence). The CDR3 has 15 amino acids. The V and J ends lost 2 bases and 0 bases respectively, with 11 bases between them. The CDR3 sequence: CASSYTKDFSYEQYF. In DNA, the CDR3 is TGTGCCAGCAGTTACACGAAGGACTTCTCCTACGAGCAGTACTTC.

The chain couples TRBV7-3 to TRBJ2-1; 7 positions match TRBD2. V was clipped by 3 bases and J by 6 bases; unmatched bases: 8. This CDR3 is 15 amino acids long. Germline CDR1 SGHTA, CDR2 FQGTGA. CDR3 DNA: TGTGCCAGCAGCTTGGCGGGGAGCGGGGCCAATGAGCAGTTCTTC. Protein sequence: CASSLAGSGANEQFF.

V is TRBV20-1 and J is TRBJ1-6, with D possibly TRBD1 on 6 matching bases. The germline V gene has CDR1 DFQATT and CDR2 SNEGSKA (reference sequence). The CDR3 has 15 amino acids. Trimming cost V 2 bases and J 9 bases, with 17 bases left between them. For the CDR3, the DNA is TGCAGTGCTAGATATCAGGGGACTGGGACTTCACCCCTCCACTTT. This translates into CSARYQGTGTSPLHF.

The rearrangement joins TRBV6-1 to TRBJ1-2, with 9 bases identical to TRBD1. Germline V lookup: CDR1 MNHNS, CDR2 SASEGT. The CDR3 contains 19 residues. Unmatched junction bases numbered 20, after V lost 7 bases and J lost 2 bases. In nucleotides, the CDR3 is TGTGCCAGCACCCTGGACCCCCCAAACAGGGGGCAATGGAACTATGGCTACACCTTC. Its translation: CASTLDPPNRGQWNYGYTF.

The V gene is TRBV20-1, the J gene TRBJ2-7; D is perhaps TRBD2 (7 bases). V lost 0 bases, J lost 5 bases, and 14 bases lay in between. Per the germline V gene, CDR1 is DFQATT and CDR2 is SNEGSKA (reference sequence). CDR3 length equals 14 residues. The CDR3 sequence: CSARDRTRGNEQYF. DNA of the CDR3: TGCAGTGCTAGAGATAGGACTAGGGGGAACGAGCAGTACTTC.

The chain employs TRBV6-6 and TRBJ2-3; D is possibly TRBD2 (7 bases). CDR1 and CDR2 (germline): MNHNY, SVGAGI (reference sequence). Trimming stripped 2 bases from V and 5 bases from J, with 11 bases between. CDR3 length equals 14 residues. CDR3 nucleotides: TGTGCCAGCAGTTACGGGGGGGCCAGAGATACGCAGTATTTT. Protein product: CASSYGGARDTQYF.

For this clonotype: Just one base apart from a much larger clone, this may be a read error. The J gene is TRBJ2-4, the V gene TRBV3-1; 10 positions agree with TRBD1. Germline-derived CDR1 and CDR2 are LGHDT and YNNKEL (reference sequence). The CDR3 runs to 15 residues. For the CDR3, the DNA is TGTGCCAGCGGCCAAGGAGACAGGGGGCGAGGCATTCAGTACTTC. It specifies CASGQGDRGRGIQYF.

The chain uses TRBV20-1 and TRBJ2-5; 8 bases match TRBD1. Losses at the gene ends were 1 base for V and 7 bases for J; bases not matched to a gene: 5. CDR1 DFQATT and CDR2 SNEGSKA come from the germline V gene (reference sequence). This CDR3 has 13 residues. DNA of the CDR3: TGCAGTGCTAGAGGTTTTACAGGGGGGACCCAGTACTTC. Translating it yields CSARGFTGGTQYF.

This clonotype was detected a few times. The rearrangement uses TRBV6-2 or TRBV6-3 and TRBJ2-2; D possibly corresponds to TRBD2 (6 bases). V lost 0 bases and J 2 bases, leaving 16 bases between the germline ends. The CDR3 covers 18 residues. Germline assignment: CDR1 MNHEY and CDR2 SVGEGT. Here the CDR3 DNA reads TGTGCCAGCAGTTACTCTACGACTAGATGGGAAAACACCGGGGAGCTGTTTTTT. Encoded protein: CASSYSTTRWENTGELFF.

With respect to this clonotype: This may come from a read error, since a much larger clone is one base off. The chain couples TRBV20-1 to TRBJ2-1; 7 bases fit TRBD2. Germline V CDR1 and CDR2: DFQATT, SNEGSKA (reference sequence). The CDR3 totals 15 residues. The CDR3 sequence is CSARSASGPYNKQFF. In DNA, the CDR3 is TGCAGTGCTAGATCGGCTAGCGGACCCTACAATAAGCAGTTCTTC.

This clonotype was observed many times. The chain couples TRBV20-1 to TRBJ2-7, with 11 positions matching TRBD2. Germline CDR1 is DFQATT and CDR2 is SNEGSKA (reference sequence). The CDR3 runs to 14 residues. The junction had 5 bases not matched to a gene; V was cut back by 3 bases and J by 4 bases. The CDR3 bases are TGCAGTGCTAGGGCTTCTAGCGGGGGGTACGAGCAGTACTTC. This codes for CSARASSGGYEQYF.

The chain employs TRBV25-1 and TRBJ1-2; D unclear. Trimming shortened V by 7 bases and J by 4 bases, and 13 bases separated the two germline ends. This CDR3 has 13 residues. Germline V gene data show CDR1 as MGHDK and CDR2 as SYGVNS. CDR3 in amino acids: CASTDGIGYGYTF. The CDR3 DNA sequence: TGTGCCAGCACCGACGGGATAGGCTATGGCTACACCTTC.

As to this clonotype: At one of its ends the junction is not consistent with the germline gene, which may arise from a read error. V usage is TRBV7-7 and J usage is TRBJ2-2, with 7 bases that match TRBD2. Germline-derived CDR1 and CDR2 are SSHAT and FNYEAQ (reference sequence). This CDR3 has 16 amino acids. CDR3 protein: CASSLAGPSGTGELFF. The CDR3 nucleotides read TGTGCTAGCAGCTTAGCGGGCCCTTCCGGCACCGGGGAGCTGTTTTTT.

The chain links TRBV5-1 to TRBJ2-1, with 8 bases aligning to TRBD1. J lost 3 bases, V lost 4 bases, and 6 bases had no gene match. CDR1 SGHRS and CDR2 YFSETQ come from the germline V gene. The CDR3 length is 15 residues. The CDR3 here is CASSITGTGYNEQFF. The DNA for the CDR3 is TGCGCCAGCAGCATCACCGGGACAGGCTACAATGAGCAGTTCTTC. Full variable domain (missing parts from reference TRBV5-1 and TRBJ2-1): KAGVTQTPRYLIKTRGQQVTLSCSPISGHRSVSWYQQTPGQGLQFLFEYFSETQRNKGNFPGRFSGRQFSNSRSEMNVSTLELGDSALYLCASSITGTGYNEQFFGPGTRLTVL.

The rearrangement links TRBV20-1 to TRBJ2-7; 8 nucleotides agree with TRBD2. V shed 2 bases and J 7 bases; nucleotides not matched to a gene: 13. Germline CDR1 is DFQATT and CDR2 is SNEGSKA (reference sequence). The CDR3 loop spans 15 amino acids. CDR3 residues: CSARRPGTRGSEQYF. The CDR3 nucleotides read TGCAGTGCTAGACGCCCGGGGACTAGGGGGAGTGAGCAGTACTTC.

The chain couples TRBV20-1 to TRBJ2-5, with TRBD1 matching 7 bases. Germline trimming cut 5 bases from V and 4 bases from J; bases unmatched to any gene: 7. Germline loops: CDR1 DFQATT, CDR2 SNEGSKA (reference sequence). This CDR3 comprises 13 residues. CDR3 amino acids: CSALPTGPETQYF. Written as DNA, the CDR3 is TGCAGTGCTTTACCGACAGGGCCAGAGACCCAGTACTTC.